Shown below are 21 T cell receptor beta chains from a single sample sequenced in a study of blood T cell repertoires in COVID-19. The assay was immunoSEQ multiplex PCR, and TCRdb's table has in-frame clones only and misses some. The sample carries 55,000 to 75,000 clones, 82% recorded once. Sequenced: peripheral blood. These receptors were collected from a man aged 80 or over with active COVID-19.

The V gene is TRBV27, the J gene TRBJ2-7, with 8 bases aligning to TRBD1. Germline V gene lookup returns CDR1 MNHEY and CDR2 SMNVEV (reference sequence). The CDR3 extends over 17 amino acids. The V and J ends lost 6 bases and 4 bases, in that order; junction bases with no gene match: 17. CDR3 amino acids: CASSSDRERRYLYEQYF. CDR3 nucleotides: TGTGCCAGCAGCTCGGACAGGGAACGCCGTTACTTATACGAGCAGTACTTC.

Points on this clone: The sample holds other DNA sequences that translate to the same CDR3. The V and J genes are TRBV7-2 and TRBJ2-2, with 7 bases that match TRBD2. Germline CDR1 and CDR2: SGHTA and FQGNSA. Germline trimming cut 4 bases from V and 5 bases from J; bases unmatched to any gene: 1. This CDR3 is built from 13 residues. The chain's CDR3 is CASSWGGTGELFF. The DNA of the CDR3 is TGTGCCAGCAGCTGGGGGGGGACCGGGGAGCTGTTTTTT.

The rearrangement joins TRBV5-4 to TRBJ1-3; no clear D gene. CDR1 and CDR2 (germline): SGHNT, YYREEE (reference sequence). The CDR3 contains 16 residues. V lost 3 bases to trimming and J lost 4 bases, with 17 bases between them. The CDR3 sequence: CASSSRGVTRGNTIYF. CDR3 DNA: TGTGCCAGCAGCTCCCGCGGGGTTACTCGGGGAAACACCATATATTTT.

This chain joins TRBV7-2 and TRBJ2-2; D may be TRBD1 (5 bases). Germline V gives CDR1 SGHTA, CDR2 FQGNSA. This CDR3 contains 16 residues. Deletions cut 4 bases from V and 6 bases from J, with 18 bases between. The CDR3 coding sequence is TGTGCCAGCAGCTCTCAGGGAATTGGGGCGGCCGGGGAGCTGTTTTTT. Protein: CASSSQGIGAAGELFF.

This chain links TRBV10-3 with TRBJ1-2, with 9 bases lining up with TRBD1. V shed 10 bases and J 3 bases; nucleotides not matched to a gene: 12. The CDR3 is 15 amino acids. Germline CDR1 is ENHRY and CDR2 is SYGVKD. CDR3 region: CATEDRGFLDYGYTF. In DNA, the CDR3 is TGTGCCACCGAGGACAGGGGATTTTTGGACTATGGCTACACCTTC.

The V call is TRBV20-1, the J call TRBJ1-5; TRBD1 agrees at 9 bases. The junction had 3 bases not matched to a gene; V was cut back by 3 bases and J by 6 bases. Germline V gene sequence: CDR1 DFQATT, CDR2 SNEGSKA (reference sequence). The CDR3 has 13 residues. The CDR3 loop reads CSASRGQGQPQHF. The CDR3 DNA follows: TGCAGTGCTAGTCGGGGACAGGGTCAGCCCCAGCATTTT.

This clone was detected a few times. The chain combines TRBV12-3 or TRBV12-4 with TRBJ2-7, with D hard to call. The V end lost 1 base, the J end lost 7 bases, and 11 bases lay between the germline ends. This CDR3 comprises 13 residues. CDR3 in amino acids: CASSLGLPFEQYF. The CDR3 DNA sequence: TGTGCCAGCAGTTTAGGGCTTCCCTTTGAGCAGTACTTC.

This chain uses TRBV27 with TRBJ2-2; weak D call: TRBD1 (6 bases). V was shortened by 5 bases and J by 1 base, with 14 bases between the two germline ends. Germline lookup yields CDR1 MNHEY and CDR2 SMNVEV (reference sequence). The CDR3 is 16 amino acids. In DNA, the CDR3 is TGTGCCAGCAGTCCCCCTCTGGGACAGAACACCGGGGAGCTGTTTTTT. Translating it yields CASSPPLGQNTGELFF.

The gene calls are TRBV3-1 (or the pseudogene TRBV3-2) and TRBJ1-4, with 7 bases that match TRBD1. V lost 7 bases and J lost 1; bases outside the gene matches: 6. The CDR3 runs 15 residues. The V gene's germline CDR1 is LGHDT and CDR2 YNNKEL (reference sequence). CDR3 loop: CASTRQGGTNEKLFF. CDR3 nucleotide sequence: TGTGCCAGCACCCGACAGGGAGGAACTAATGAAAAACTGTTTTTT.

For the CDR3, the DNA is TGTGCCAGCAGCTTAGTTGCGGGACAGACGAATTCACCCCTCCACTTT. Protein sequence: CASSLVAGQTNSPLHF. The chain joins TRBV7-2 to TRBJ1-6; 7 nucleotides match TRBD1. CDR3 length: 16 residues. Germline CDR1 is SGHTA and CDR2 is FQGNSA. Losses at the gene ends were 1 base for V and 7 bases for J; bases not matched to a gene: 7.

CDR3 amino acids: CASTPGTGVWETQYF. CDR3 sequence (DNA): TGTGCCAGCACCCCCGGGACAGGGGTTTGGGAGACCCAGTACTTC. The rearrangement uses TRBV6-2 or TRBV6-3 and TRBJ2-5; TRBD1 matches at 10 bases. This CDR3 spans 15 amino acids. CDR1 is MNHEY, CDR2 SVGEGT, per germline. V lost 7 bases, J lost 5 bases, and 10 bases stayed unmatched.

A few counts support this clone. This chain links TRBV7-9 with TRBJ1-4; D unclear. The CDR3 has 12 residues. The germline CDR1 and CDR2 sequences are SEHNR and FQNEAQ (reference sequence). V was shortened by 1 base and J by 8 bases, with 5 bases between the two germline ends. CDR3 protein: CASSLEQEKLFF. Here the CDR3 DNA reads TGTGCCAGCAGCTTAGAACAAGAAAAACTGTTTTTT.

This clone was counted a few times. The rearrangement links TRBV15 to TRBJ1-2; D gene uncertain. V was pared by 0 bases and J by 6 bases, with 11 bases between. CDR1 is LNHNV and CDR2 is YYDKDF in the germline V gene (reference sequence). CDR3 length equals 14 residues. This chain's CDR3 is CATSRDRVYDGYTF. For the CDR3, the DNA is TGTGCCACCAGCAGAGATCGTGTTTATGATGGCTACACCTTC.

The CDR3 DNA follows: TGTGCCAGCAGCTTTGGACAGGGGGCAGATACGCAGTATTTT. Its protein product is CASSFGQGADTQYF. This sequence joins TRBV7-9 and TRBJ2-3; 10 bases match TRBD1. There are 14 residues in the CDR3. From germline, CDR1 is SEHNR and CDR2 FQNEAQ (reference sequence). V trimming: 3 bases; J trimming: 4 bases; junction bases outside the gene matches: 1.

The J gene is TRBJ1-2, the V gene TRBV15; possibly TRBD1 for D (6 bases). The CDR3 runs to 15 residues. V lost 3 bases to trimming and J lost 4 bases, with 15 bases between them. The germline CDR1 and CDR2 sequences are LNHNV and YYDKDF (reference sequence). For the CDR3, the DNA is TGTGCCACCAGCAGTCCGGACAGACTTCTCTATGGCTACACCTTC. Translated, it gives CATSSPDRLLYGYTF.

In DNA, the CDR3 is TGTGCCAGCAGCGACAAGAGGGGACACGCCGCTACGCAGTATTTT. It specifies CASSDKRGHAATQYF. This rearrangement joins TRBV7-6 to TRBJ2-3; D is possibly TRBD1 (6 bases). This CDR3 has 15 amino acids. CDR1 is SGHVS, CDR2 FNYEAQ, per germline. Trimming shortened V by 5 bases and J by 8 bases, and 20 bases separated the two germline ends. Full variable domain (rest looked up from reference TRBV7-6 and TRBJ2-3): GAGVSQSPRYKVTKRGQDVALRCDPISGHVSLYWYRQALGQGPEFLTYFNYEAQQDKSGLPNDRFSAERPEGSISTLTIQRTEQRDSAMYRCASSDKRGHAATQYFGPGTRLTVL.

In DNA form, the CDR3 reads TGTGCCAGCAGCCCCTCCGGGTACACAGATACGCAGTATTTT. Translating it yields CASSPSGYTDTQYF. The chain combines TRBV7-3 with TRBJ2-3, with no clear D. Trimming cost V 5 bases and J 2 bases, with 11 bases left between them. This CDR3 comprises 14 residues. Germline V gene sequence: CDR1 SGHTA, CDR2 FQGTGA. Full variable domain (rest looked up from reference TRBV7-3 and TRBJ2-3): GAGVSQTPSNKVTEKGKYVELRCDPISGHTALYWYRQSLGQGPEFLIYFQGTGAADDSGLPNDRFFAVRPEGSVSTLKIQRTERGDSAVYLCASSPSGYTDTQYFGPGTRLTVL.

V and J are TRBV7-3 and TRBJ2-2; D call uncertain. Germline V gene lookup returns CDR1 SGHTA and CDR2 FQGTGA. There are 16 residues in the CDR3. V was pared by 2 bases and J by 0 bases, with 10 bases between. CDR3 DNA sequence: TGTGCCAGCAGCTTAGAAGCACCCGCGAACACCGGGGAGCTGTTTTTT. It specifies CASSLEAPANTGELFF.

The chain is built from TRBV5-4 and TRBJ1-4, with D perhaps TRBD1 (5 bases). The CDR3 has 14 amino acids. In germline, CDR1 is SGHNT, CDR2 YYREEE (reference sequence). The V and J ends lost 4 bases and 3 bases respectively, with 10 bases between them. The CDR3 sequence is CASSPDSSNEKLFF. DNA of the CDR3: TGTGCCAGCAGCCCAGACAGTTCTAATGAAAAACTGTTTTTT.

The rearrangement uses TRBV10-3 and TRBJ1-2; the D gene is possibly TRBD1 (6 bases). Trimming removed 5 bases from V and 4 bases from J, with 11 bases in between. This CDR3 is built from 13 residues. Germline V gene data show CDR1 as ENHRY and CDR2 as SYGVKD. The DNA for the CDR3 is TGTGCCATCAGTTTGGACAGCGCCTATGGCTACACCTTC. Translated: CAISLDSAYGYTF.

In this sample, this clone turned up once. The genes are TRBV5-5 and TRBJ1-5; 7 bases are shared with TRBD1. V was pared by 4 bases and J by 3 bases, with 7 bases of the junction left unmatched. CDR1 SGHKS and CDR2 YYEKEE come from the germline V gene (reference sequence). CDR3 length: 15 residues. CDR3: CASSPQGSNNQPQHF. The CDR3 bases are TGTGCCAGCAGCCCACAGGGGAGTAACAATCAGCCCCAGCATTTT.